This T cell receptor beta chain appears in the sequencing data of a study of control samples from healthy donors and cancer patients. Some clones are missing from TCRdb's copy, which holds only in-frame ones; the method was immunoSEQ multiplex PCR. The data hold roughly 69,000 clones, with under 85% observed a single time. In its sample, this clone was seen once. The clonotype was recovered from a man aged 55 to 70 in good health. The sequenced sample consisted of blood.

CDR3 nucleotide sequence: TGTGCCAGCAGCTTAGACAGCTCCTACAATGAGCAGTTCTTC. Encoded protein: CASSLDSSYNEQFF. This chain joins TRBV11-1 and TRBJ2-1; D is ambiguous. The CDR3 loop spans 14 amino acids. Between the trimmed V and J ends, which lost 1 base and 0 bases, there was a span of 4 bases. Germline CDR1 SGHAT, CDR2 FQDESV (reference sequence).